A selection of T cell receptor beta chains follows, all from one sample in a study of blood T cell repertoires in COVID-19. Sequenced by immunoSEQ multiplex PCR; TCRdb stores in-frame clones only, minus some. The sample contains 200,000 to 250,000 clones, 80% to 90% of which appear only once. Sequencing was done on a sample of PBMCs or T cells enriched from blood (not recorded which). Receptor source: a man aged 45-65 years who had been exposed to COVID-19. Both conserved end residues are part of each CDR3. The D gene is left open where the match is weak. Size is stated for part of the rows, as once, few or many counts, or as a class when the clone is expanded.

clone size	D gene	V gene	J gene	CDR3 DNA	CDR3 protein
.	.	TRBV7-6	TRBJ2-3	TGTGCCAGCGCCCCAGGCCTAGCGTATAGCACAGATACGCAGTATTTT	CASAPGLAYSTDTQYF
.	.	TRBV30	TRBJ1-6	TGTGCCTGGAGTGGGGACACGGGGATCGGTTCACCCCTCCACTTT	CAWSGDTGIGSPLHF
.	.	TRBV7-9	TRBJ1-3	TGTGCCAGCGGAAGGTACAAGCCGGAGAGCTCTGGAAACACCATATATTTT	CASGRYKPESSGNTIYF
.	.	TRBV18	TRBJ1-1	TGTGCCAGCTCACCAAGTATTGCCGGAGCGGGGGACACTGAAGCTTTCTTT	CASSPSIAGAGDTEAFF
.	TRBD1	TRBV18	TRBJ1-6	TGTGCCAGCTCACCCAGGACAGGGGGCGGCAATTCACCCCTCCACTTT	CASSPRTGGGNSPLHF
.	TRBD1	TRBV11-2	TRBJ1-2	TGTGCCAGCAGCCAATCCAGGGGGCGCAGCTATGGCTACACCTTC	CASSQSRGRSYGYTF
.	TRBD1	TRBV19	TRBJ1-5	TGTGCCAGTAGTAATTCGGCAGCCTCTCACAGGGGGCTCAATCAGCCCCAGCATTTT	CASSNSAASHRGLNQPQHF
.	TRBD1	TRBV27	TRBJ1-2	TGTGCCAGCAGCAAAACCTCAGGGGGCTTGGGCTACACCTTC	CASSKTSGGLGYTF
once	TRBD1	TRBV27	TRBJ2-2	TGTGCCAGCAGTGGACAGGGGCCCGGGGAGCTGTTTTTT	CASSGQGPGELFF
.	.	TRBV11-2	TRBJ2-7	TGTGCCAGCAGCCCGCGGGACTTAATGGCTCTAGGGCAGTACTTC	CASSPRDLMALGQYF
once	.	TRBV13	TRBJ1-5	TGTGCCAGCAGCAGGGGGTTCAATCAGCCCCAGCATTTT	CASSRGFNQPQHF
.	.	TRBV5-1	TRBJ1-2	TGCGCCAGCAGCATAGGACAGACCAAAAACTATGGCTACACCTTC	CASSIGQTKNYGYTF